Listed here are 9 T cell receptor beta chains from one sample, sequenced in a study of T cells in Graves' hyperthyroidism and ophthalmopathy. The TCR beta CDR3 regions underwent amplification using RNA transcripts as the source. The primer set for the first-round RT-PCR of the TCR CDR3 was HTBI. TCRdb passed the multiplex PCR reads through MiXCR, listing each CDR3 protein once. The table lists approximately 600,000 distinct CDR3 sequences, about 14% of them singletons. Sequencing was done on a sample of blood. Every receptor here comes from a woman under 40 with Graves' hyperthyroidism that later progressed to Graves' ophthalmopathy.

This chain uses TRBV3-1 with TRBJ2-1; 12 nucleotides align to TRBD2. Germline lookup yields CDR1 LGHDT and CDR2 YNNKEL (reference sequence). The CDR3 has 18 residues. With 4 bases clipped from V and 0 bases from J, the junction kept 7 bases outside the gene matches. Here the CDR3 DNA reads TGTGCCAGCAGCCTAAACGGACTAGCGGGGACCTCCTACAATGAGCAGTTCTTC. Encoded protein: CASSLNGLAGTSYNEQFF.

The V and J genes are TRBV29-1 and TRBJ1-1, with D hard to call. V lost 3 bases and J lost 3, with 8 bases in between. The germline CDR1 and CDR2 sequences are SQVTM and ANQGSEA. The CDR3 totals 12 residues. This chain's CDR3 is CSVDGRYTEAFF. The CDR3 nucleotides read TGCAGCGTTGACGGGCGGTACACTGAAGCTTTCTTT.

This clonotype has ten or more counts. The chain has TRBV20-1 and TRBJ1-1; D is possibly TRBD1 (6 bases). CDR1 and CDR2 (germline): DFQATT, SNEGSKA (reference sequence). The ends were cut back, 5 bases at V and 3 bases at J, with 13 bases in the middle. This CDR3 region has 13 residues. Written as DNA, the CDR3 is TGCAGTGCTCCCCTCAACAGGGACACTGAAGCTTTCTTT. Its protein is CSAPLNRDTEAFF.

This clonotype was detected ten times or more. The J gene is TRBJ2-1, the V gene TRBV2; D is unresolved. Trimming stripped 2 bases from V and 2 bases from J, with 7 bases between. Germline V gene sequence: CDR1 SNHLY, CDR2 FYNNEI. This CDR3 is 14 amino acids long. The CDR3 DNA is TGTGCCAGCAGTGAACGTCCCACCTACAATGAGCAGTTCTTC. Protein product: CASSERPTYNEQFF.

This clonotype has a count of ten or more. The chain has TRBV7-2 and TRBJ2-1; no reliable D call. Germline V gene lookup returns CDR1 SGHTA and CDR2 FQGNSA. V dropped 0 bases and J dropped 7 bases, with 7 bases sitting between them. The CDR3 has 13 amino acids. The CDR3 is CASSLALSNEQFF. The CDR3 coding sequence is TGTGCCAGCAGCTTAGCCCTAAGTAATGAGCAGTTCTTC.

This clonotype occurred many times. V and J are TRBV29-1 and TRBJ1-1, with D perhaps TRBD1 (6 bases). V was cut by 6 bases and J by 1 base, with 15 bases left in between. The germline V gene has CDR1 SQVTM and CDR2 ANQGSEA. The CDR3 sequence is 14 residues long. CDR3 in amino acids: CSVWGAPGNTEAFF. The CDR3 nucleotides read TGCAGCGTGTGGGGGGCTCCTGGGAACACTGAAGCTTTCTTT.

This clonotype was seen many times. The V gene is TRBV24-1, the J gene TRBJ2-3; TRBD1 is a possible D gene (6 bases). This CDR3 comprises 13 residues. CDR1 and CDR2 from the germline V gene are KGHDR and SFDVKD. V was shortened by 10 bases and J by 4 bases, with 14 bases between the two germline ends. This CDR3 is CATQDSLSDTQYF. The CDR3 DNA sequence: TGTGCCACTCAGGACAGCCTCTCAGATACGCAGTATTTT.

The V call is TRBV19, the J call TRBJ1-3, with a possible D match to TRBD1 (6 bases). Germline values: CDR1 LNHDA, CDR2 SQIVND (reference sequence). There are 15 residues in the CDR3. Trimming stripped 4 bases from V and 4 bases from J, with 14 bases between. The CDR3, as DNA: TGTGCCAGTAGTAAACAGGGAACATTCGGAAACACCATATATTTT. This gives the protein CASSKQGTFGNTIYF.

The chain joins TRBV5-1 to TRBJ1-1, with 8 positions matching TRBD1. CDR1 and CDR2 from the germline V gene are SGHRS and YFSETQ. V shed 0 bases and J 0 bases; nucleotides not matched to a gene: 1. This CDR3 has 15 residues. This CDR3 reads CASSLETGVNTEAFF. In nucleotides, the CDR3 is TGCGCCAGCAGCTTGGAGACAGGGGTGAACACTGAAGCTTTCTTT.